The next 9 T cell receptor beta chains were all read from a single sample in a study of blood T cell repertoires in COVID-19. The table came from immunoSEQ multiplex PCR; TCRdb's copy has only in-frame clones and leaves some out. The data show fewer than 200,000 clones, 88% seen once. What was sequenced was peripheral blood. Source of these receptors: a man in his forties or fifties who had recovered from COVID-19.

The rearrangement joins TRBV11-2 to TRBJ2-2; a weak D match, TRBD1 (6 bases). In germline, CDR1 is SGHAT, CDR2 FQNNGV. V lost 1 base and J 4 bases, leaving 13 bases between the germline ends. This CDR3 region has 16 residues. In nucleotides, the CDR3 is TGTGCCAGCAGCTTAGGGGTGACAGGAATCACCGGGGAGCTGTTTTTT. The encoded protein is CASSLGVTGITGELFF.

V and J are TRBV7-2 and TRBJ1-5; no clear D gene. CDR1 SGHTA and CDR2 FQGNSA come from the germline V gene. V was cut by 1 base and J by 3 bases, with 7 bases left in between. The CDR3 is made up of 14 amino acids. The chain's CDR3 is CASSLGHNNQPQHF. DNA of the CDR3: TGTGCCAGCAGCTTAGGACACAACAATCAGCCCCAGCATTTT.

V and J are TRBV7-2 and TRBJ1-5, with D possibly being TRBD1 (6 bases). Germline-derived CDR1 and CDR2 are SGHTA and FQGNSA. The CDR3 has 14 amino acids. Between the trimmed V and J ends, which lost 3 bases and 3 bases, there was a span of 9 bases. The DNA for the CDR3 is TGTGCCAGCAGCTTTCCAGGGGACAATCAGCCCCAGCATTTT. This translates into CASSFPGDNQPQHF.

The chain combines TRBV2 with TRBJ1-5; weak D call: TRBD1 (5 bases). Germline V CDR1 and CDR2: SNHLY, FYNNEI. Trimming pared 2 bases from V and 6 bases from J, leaving 20 bases between. The CDR3 runs 17 residues. The CDR3 protein is CASSELFGGSRSQPQHF. The CDR3 bases are TGTGCCAGCAGTGAATTATTCGGGGGGTCCCGGAGTCAGCCCCAGCATTTT.

J is TRBJ1-1 and V is TRBV11-2; no clear D gene. V lost 9 bases and J lost 1, with 15 bases in between. CDR1 and CDR2 from the germline V gene are SGHAT and FQNNGV. CDR3 length: 14 residues. The CDR3 sequence: CASLEGLRNTEAFF. The CDR3 DNA sequence: TGTGCCAGTCTAGAGGGTCTTCGGAACACTGAAGCTTTCTTT. The complete variable domain, with remaining parts taken from reference TRBV11-2 and TRBJ1-1, reads EAGVAQSPRYKIIEKRQSVAFWCNPISGHATLYWYQQILGQGPKLLIQFQNNGVVDDSQLPKDRFSAERLKGVDSTLKIQPAKLEDSAVYLCASLEGLRNTEAFFGQGTRLTVV.

This chain joins TRBV7-6 and TRBJ1-1, with TRBD1 matching 9 bases. J gave up 4 bases and V 3 bases, and 0 bases lay outside the gene matches. The length of the CDR3 is 13 residues. Germline lookup yields CDR1 SGHVS and CDR2 FNYEAQ. The CDR3 loop is CASSLTGGTEAFF. The CDR3 DNA is TGTGCCAGCAGCTTGACAGGGGGCACTGAAGCTTTCTTT.

The chain has TRBV4-3 and TRBJ2-5; the match to TRBD1 covers 10 bases. The CDR3 runs to 18 residues. Germline lookup yields CDR1 LGHNA and CDR2 YSLEER. The ends lost 0 bases at V and 1 base at J; junction bases unmatched: 8. CDR3 amino acids: CASSQDQGGQGSQETQYF. CDR3 DNA: TGCGCCAGCAGCCAAGATCAAGGGGGACAGGGGTCCCAAGAGACCCAGTACTTC.

This chain joins TRBV5-1 and TRBJ1-1; TRBD1 agrees at 7 bases. The CDR3 is 11 amino acids. The germline gives CDR1 SGHRS, CDR2 YFSETQ. V lost 3 bases to trimming and J lost 12 bases; unmatched junction nucleotides: 5. The CDR3 DNA reads as TGCGCCAGCAGCTACGGGACAGATACTTTCTTT. It translates to CASSYGTDTFF.

CDR3 protein: CAWSVIRQVVAEQYF. CDR3 coding DNA: TGTGCCTGGAGTGTAATCCGACAGGTAGTCGCCGAGCAGTACTTC. The chain combines TRBV30 with TRBJ2-7, with a possible D match to TRBD1 (6 bases). This CDR3 is built from 15 residues. Germline V gene data show CDR1 as GTSNPN and CDR2 as SVGIG (reference sequence). Trimming shortened V by 0 bases and J by 6 bases, and 18 bases separated the two germline ends.